This T cell receptor (beta chain) was captured by sequencing in a study of T cell responses to AZD1222 COVID-19 vaccine. Findings and caveats of the study: Females outnumbered males among donors, who were mostly white British; clonal diversity was possibly underestimated.

With respect to this clone: Its antigen is not known.

The data were produced by immunoSEQ multiplex PCR, yet TCRdb's version contains in-frame clones alone and is incomplete. The sample comprises 90,000 to 120,000 clones, approximately 86% of which are singletons, and 3.5% to 4.5% rests with the top ten. The source was peripheral blood, collected on day 0 of AZD1222 vaccination. This TCR derives from an adult in good health.

The CDR3 sequence: CASSQEAVPSGGRTDTQYF. The CDR3 nucleotides are TGTGCCAGCAGCCAAGAAGCGGTGCCTAGCGGGGGCCGCACAGATACGCAGTATTTT. The V call is TRBV4-2, the J call TRBJ2-3; 10 bases match TRBD2. Germline CDR1 LGHNA, CDR2 YNFKEQ. J was trimmed by 1 base and V by 0 bases; bases with no gene match: 10. The CDR3 contains 19 residues.